The 31 T cell receptor beta chains presented below share a single source sample, sequenced in a study of Graves' ophthalmopathy and Graves' hyperthyroidism. RNA transcripts were the template, and TCR beta CDR3 regions were amplified from them. HTBI primers served in a first-round RT-PCR, which a second-round multiplex PCR followed. From the multiplex PCR reads, TCRdb called clonotypes with MiXCR, one entry per CDR3 protein. The data contain a few hundred thousand distinct CDR3 sequences, around 17% of them singletons. Sequencing was carried out using peripheral blood. Source of these receptors: a woman under 30 with Graves' ophthalmopathy.

This clonotype was detected ten times or more. The chain uses TRBV28 and TRBJ2-7, with TRBD1 matching over 7 bases. This CDR3 has 14 residues. The germline V gene encodes CDR1 MDHEN and CDR2 SYDVKM. With V trimmed by 6 bases and J by 4 bases, 9 bases remained unmatched. CDR3 loop: CASSWPGQKYEQYF. The CDR3 coding sequence is TGTGCCAGCAGCTGGCCGGGACAGAAATACGAGCAGTACTTC.

This clonotype was counted ten times or more. This chain joins TRBV6-2 or TRBV6-3 and TRBJ2-7; TRBD1 agrees at 8 bases. The V segment lost 6 bases and the J segment 5 bases; nucleotides outside the gene matches: 9. CDR3 length: 14 residues. Germline assignment: CDR1 MNHEY and CDR2 SVGEGT. The CDR3 bases are TGTGCCAGCAGCCGGGACAGGTCTGGCCACGAGCAGTACTTC. Encoded protein: CASSRDRSGHEQYF.

Many counts were recorded for this clonotype. The chain uses TRBV7-2 and TRBJ1-1, with 8 bases fitting TRBD1. V shed 1 base, J shed 1 base, and the junction held 2 bases outside the gene matches. The CDR3 has 15 amino acids. Germline lookup yields CDR1 SGHTA and CDR2 FQGNSA. CDR3 nucleotides: TGTGCCAGCAGCTTAGGGGGGACAGGGAACACTGAAGCTTTCTTT. Amino acid sequence: CASSLGGTGNTEAFF. Filled out from reference TRBV7-2 and TRBJ1-1, the complete variable domain reads GAGVSQSPSNKVTEKGKDVELRCDPISGHTALYWYRQSLGQGLEFLIYFQGNSAPDKSGLPSDRFSAERTGGSVSTLTIQRTQQEDSAVYLCASSLGGTGNTEAFFGQGTRLTVV.

The chain is built from TRBV14 and TRBJ1-3, with D uncertain. Trimming removed 1 base at V and 2 bases at J, with 12 bases between. Germline V gene data show CDR1 as SGHDN and CDR2 as FVKESK. This CDR3 region has 16 residues. The CDR3 DNA reads as TGTGCCAGCAGCCAAGTGAGGGTCTCTACTGGAAACACCATATATTTT. This encodes CASSQVRVSTGNTIYF.

A remark on this clonotype: The CDR3 does not close with the conserved phenylalanine or tryptophan, likely indicating a read error. This chain uses TRBV5-1 with TRBJ2-7; 11 bases match TRBD1. This CDR3 is 15 amino acids long. V was pared by 0 bases and J by 3 bases, with 2 bases of the junction left unmatched. Germline assignment: CDR1 SGHRS and CDR2 YFSETQ. DNA of the CDR3: TGCGCCAGCAGCTTGGCGGGACAGGGGGGCTACGAGCAGTACCTC. Translated, it gives CASSLAGQGGYEQYL.

This clonotype was recorded at least ten times. The chain combines TRBV11-2 with TRBJ1-1, with 9 nucleotides matching TRBD1. Germline lookup yields CDR1 SGHAT and CDR2 FQNNGV. The ends lost 5 bases at V and 3 bases at J; junction bases unmatched: 7. The CDR3 totals 15 residues. The chain's CDR3 is CASSNRDRVYTEAFF. In nucleotides, the CDR3 is TGTGCCAGCAGCAATCGGGACAGGGTTTACACTGAAGCTTTCTTT.

This clonotype has ten or more counts. The chain joins TRBV30 to TRBJ2-2; no definite D call. In germline, CDR1 is GTSNPN, CDR2 SVGIG (reference sequence). V gave up 5 bases and J gave up 0 bases, with 10 bases separating them. The CDR3 length is 14 residues. The CDR3 spells CAWGSPPNTGELFF. The CDR3, as DNA: TGTGCCTGGGGTTCGCCACCGAACACCGGGGAGCTGTTTTTT. Combining the CDR3 with reference TRBV30 and TRBJ2-2 gives the whole variable domain SQTIHQWPATLVQPVGSPLSLECTVEGTSNPNLYWYRQAAGRGLQLLFYSVGIGQISSEVPQNLSASRPQDRQFILSSKKLLLSDSGFYLCAWGSPPNTGELFFGEGSRLTVL.

This clonotype was counted ten times or more. The rearrangement joins TRBV2 to TRBJ1-1; the D gene is possibly TRBD1 (6 bases). V lost 4 bases and J lost 9, with 15 bases in between. This CDR3 has 13 amino acids. CDR1 is SNHLY, CDR2 FYNNEI, per germline. As DNA, the CDR3 is TGTGCCAGCAGTGGCCGACAGGCAACAAAAGCTTTCTTT. Amino acids: CASSGRQATKAFF.

This clonotype was picked up many times. The chain uses TRBV5-1 and TRBJ2-5; a possible D gene is TRBD2 (6 bases). V was cut by 0 bases and J by 5 bases, with 11 bases left in between. The CDR3 length is 14 residues. Germline CDR1 and CDR2: SGHRS and YFSETQ. The CDR3 protein is CASSLGGTRETQYF. Here the CDR3 DNA reads TGCGCCAGCAGCTTGGGAGGGACTCGGGAGACCCAGTACTTC.

This rearrangement joins TRBV7-9 to TRBJ1-5; no clear D. The CDR3 length is 13 residues. V lost 5 bases and J lost 5, with 10 bases in between. Germline loops: CDR1 SEHNR, CDR2 FQNEAQ (reference sequence). The chain's CDR3 is CASSRDVDQPQHF. CDR3 in DNA: TGTGCCAGCAGCAGAGACGTAGATCAGCCCCAGCATTTT.

This clonotype has a count of ten or more. This chain links TRBV12-3 or TRBV12-4 with TRBJ1-1; the D gene is possibly TRBD1 (5 bases). Trimming shortened V by 2 bases and J by 5 bases, and 18 bases separated the two germline ends. The CDR3 totals 16 residues. The chain's CDR3 is CASSLTPGTLETEAFF. For the CDR3, the DNA is TGTGCCAGCAGTTTAACCCCCGGGACTTTGGAAACTGAAGCTTTCTTT.

This clonotype was counted many times. This chain uses TRBV19 with TRBJ2-5; no definite D call. Germline V gene lookup returns CDR1 LNHDA and CDR2 SQIVND (reference sequence). V lost 1 base and J lost 3, with 6 bases in between. The length of the CDR3 is 13 residues. The chain's CDR3 is CASSIASEETQYF. In nucleotides, the CDR3 is TGTGCCAGTAGTATAGCCTCCGAAGAGACCCAGTACTTC. Filled out from reference TRBV19 and TRBJ2-5, the complete variable domain reads DGGITQSPKYLFRKEGQNVTLSCEQNLNHDAMYWYRQDPGQGLRLIYYSQIVNDFQKGDIAEGYSVSREKKESFPLTVTSAQKNPTAFYLCASSIASEETQYFGPGTRLLVL.

This clonotype was found many times. The chain recombines TRBV20-1 with TRBJ1-5; TRBD1 aligns across 7 bases. CDR1 DFQATT and CDR2 SNEGSKA come from the germline V gene (reference sequence). The CDR3 runs 16 residues. V dropped 0 bases and J dropped 0; count of bases not matched to a gene: 5. The CDR3 here is CSARDGGQLSNQPQHF. DNA for the CDR3: TGCAGTGCTAGAGATGGGGGACAGCTTAGCAATCAGCCCCAGCATTTT.

This clonotype occurred many times. The V gene is TRBV15, the J gene TRBJ1-1; D remains ambiguous. Trimming stripped 4 bases from V and 4 bases from J, with 13 bases between. The CDR3 has 14 residues. Germline values: CDR1 LNHNV, CDR2 YYDKDF (reference sequence). This CDR3 is CATSMKAAGTEAFF. In DNA, the CDR3 is TGTGCCACCAGCATGAAGGCCGCTGGCACTGAAGCTTTCTTT. Drawing the rest from reference TRBV15 and TRBJ1-1, the complete variable domain is DAMVIQNPRYQVTQFGKPVTLSCSQTLNHNVMYWYQQKSSQAPKLLFHYYDKDFNNEADTPDNFQSRRPNTSFCFLDIRSPGLGDTAMYLCATSMKAAGTEAFFGQGTRLTVV.

The sample holds many counts of this clonotype. J is TRBJ2-5 and V is TRBV11-2; no clear D. The V end lost 5 bases, the J end lost 2 bases, and 6 bases lay between the germline ends. Germline lookup yields CDR1 SGHAT and CDR2 FQNNGV. CDR3 length: 12 residues. CDR3 in DNA: TGTGCCAGCAGCCTGGGGCAAGAGACCCAGTACTTC. Its protein is CASSLGQETQYF.

This clonotype has a count of ten or more. The chain has TRBV29-1 and TRBJ1-3, with D uncertain. Germline-derived CDR1 and CDR2 are SQVTM and ANQGSEA. V lost 4 bases, J lost 8 bases, and 9 bases lay in between. The CDR3 runs to 11 residues. CDR3 amino acids: CSVGSLDTIYF. DNA for the CDR3: TGCAGCGTTGGATCCCTAGACACCATATATTTT.

This clonotype was seen at least ten times. J is TRBJ1-5 and V is TRBV19, with a weak D call TRBD1 (5 bases). The germline CDR1 and CDR2 sequences are LNHDA and SQIVND (reference sequence). The CDR3 length is 14 residues. V lost 5 bases and J 10 bases, leaving 18 bases between the germline ends. In nucleotides, the CDR3 is TGTGCCAGTAGTCAGGGTACCCTAGAACGCCCCCAGCATTTT. It yields the protein CASSQGTLERPQHF.

This clonotype came up many times. The J gene is TRBJ2-7, the V gene TRBV5-5; 10 bases are shared with TRBD2. Germline CDR1 reads SGHKS; CDR2 reads YYEKEE (reference sequence). After removal of 4 bases from V and 5 bases from J, the junction contained 6 bases not matched to a gene. The CDR3 covers 14 residues. CDR3 nucleotides: TGTGCCAGCAGCCGGGGGACTAGCGCCGACGAGCAGTACTTC. This codes for CASSRGTSADEQYF.

This clonotype was seen repeatedly, ten times or more. This sequence joins TRBV28 and TRBJ2-5, with TRBD1 identical over 8 bases. The germline CDR1 and CDR2 sequences are MDHEN and SYDVKM. Germline trimming cut 4 bases from V and 3 bases from J; bases unmatched to any gene: 7. The CDR3 is made up of 15 amino acids. The CDR3 sequence: CASSSLGQGKETQYF. The CDR3 DNA reads TGTGCCAGCAGTTCACTAGGACAGGGAAAAGAGACCCAGTACTTC.

The V and J genes are TRBV18 and TRBJ2-7; 13 positions match TRBD2. Germline loops: CDR1 KGHSH, CDR2 LQKENI. Trimming cost V 3 bases and J 4 bases; bases outside gene matches: 6. The CDR3 spans 16 residues. In DNA form, the CDR3 reads TGTGCCAGCTCACCGGGGACTAGCGGGATTGGTTACGAGCAGTACTTC. Its translation: CASSPGTSGIGYEQYF.

This clonotype was picked up many times. The chain uses TRBV6-2 or TRBV6-3 and TRBJ2-7, with D perhaps assigned TRBD1 or TRBD2 (5 bases each). Germline V lookup: CDR1 MNHEY, CDR2 SVGEGT. The CDR3 totals 13 residues. V was pared by 6 bases and J by 6 bases, with 15 bases between. Written as DNA, the CDR3 is TGTGCCAGCAGCCCACTAGGGGCCTCCGAGCAGTACTTC. Its protein product is CASSPLGASEQYF.

This clonotype occurred many times. The chain couples TRBV5-1 to TRBJ1-1; weak D call: TRBD1 (5 bases). Germline V CDR1 and CDR2: SGHRS, YFSETQ. CDR3 length: 15 amino acids. V was trimmed by 5 bases and J by 0 bases, leaving 14 bases between them. CDR3 nucleotide sequence: TGCGCCAGCAGTCATAGGGGCGATATGAACACTGAAGCTTTCTTT. Translated, it gives CASSHRGDMNTEAFF.

Many counts were recorded for this clonotype. The J gene is TRBJ2-7, the V gene TRBV20-1, with D tentatively TRBD2 (5 bases). V dropped 1 base and J dropped 10 bases, with 20 bases sitting between them. The CDR3 is made up of 14 amino acids. The germline CDR1 and CDR2 sequences are DFQATT and SNEGSKA (reference sequence). The CDR3 sequence is CSARAWNGVVPQYF. For the CDR3, the DNA is TGCAGTGCTAGAGCGTGGAACGGGGTGGTTCCCCAGTACTTC.

This clonotype was seen many times. V and J are TRBV7-8 and TRBJ2-5, with TRBD2 matching over 11 bases. The CDR3 totals 18 residues. The V and J ends lost 1 base and 1 base, in that order; junction bases with no gene match: 8. Per the germline V gene, CDR1 is SGHVS and CDR2 is FQNEAQ. CDR3 residues: CASSLVTSGGDLQETQYF. DNA of the CDR3: TGTGCCAGCAGCTTAGTAACTAGCGGGGGAGACCTCCAAGAGACCCAGTACTTC.

V and J are TRBV15 and TRBJ1-2; TRBD1 aligns across 7 bases. J was trimmed by 5 bases and V by 5 bases; bases with no gene match: 5. Germline assignment: CDR1 LNHNV and CDR2 YYDKDF (reference sequence). The CDR3 is made up of 13 amino acids. DNA for the CDR3: TGTGCCACCAGCGCAACAGGGGAGTATGGCTACACCTTC. This encodes CATSATGEYGYTF.

This clonotype was found many times. This chain uses TRBV20-1 with TRBJ2-5; 7 bases agree with TRBD2. The CDR3 is made up of 12 amino acids. In germline, CDR1 is DFQATT, CDR2 SNEGSKA (reference sequence). V shed 5 bases and J 10 bases; nucleotides not matched to a gene: 10. The CDR3 sequence: CSAGRDSKDQYF. The CDR3 bases are TGCAGTGCTGGGAGGGACTCCAAAGACCAGTACTTC.

This clonotype was seen at least ten times. The rearrangement uses TRBV29-1 and TRBJ2-7; TRBD1 agrees at 9 bases. The CDR3 sequence is 13 residues long. The J segment lost 3 bases and the V segment lost 6 bases, leaving 6 bases of the junction unmatched. The germline V gene encodes CDR1 SQVTM and CDR2 ANQGSEA. The CDR3 DNA sequence: TGCAGCGTCTTACAGGGGGCCCTCTACGAGCAGTACTTC. It specifies CSVLQGALYEQYF.

In its sample, this clonotype was seen many times. CDR3 sequence (DNA): TGTGCCAGCAGCCAGGGTACAGGGGGCGAAACACCCCTCCACTTT. Amino acid sequence: CASSQGTGGETPLHF. The rearrangement links TRBV28 to TRBJ1-6; 9 positions match TRBD1. Trimming took 6 bases from V and 11 from J; bases not matched to a gene: 11. The CDR3 runs to 15 residues. Germline CDR1 reads MDHEN; CDR2 reads SYDVKM.

This clonotype was picked up many times. This sequence joins TRBV6-5 and TRBJ2-7; TRBD1 aligns across 7 bases. This CDR3 has 15 residues. In germline, CDR1 is MNHEY, CDR2 SVGAGI. V was pared by 4 bases and J by 5 bases, with 11 bases of the junction left unmatched. CDR3 DNA: TGTGCCAGCAGTTTCGTAGGGGGCGTTTTCGACGAGCAGTACTTC. It codes for CASSFVGGVFDEQYF.

This chain links TRBV6-1 with TRBJ2-2; D may correspond to TRBD1 or TRBD2 (5 bases each). CDR1 and CDR2 (germline): MNHNS, SASEGT. The CDR3 totals 13 residues. Trimming pared 5 bases from V and 9 bases from J, leaving 13 bases between. CDR3 amino acids: CASSPHRGRELFF. The CDR3 DNA follows: TGTGCCAGCAGTCCGCACCGGGGACGGGAGCTGTTTTTT.

This clonotype was found many times. The chain carries TRBV7-2 and TRBJ2-7; 7 bases map to TRBD1. Germline CDR1 and CDR2: SGHTA and FQGNSA. This CDR3 is built from 14 residues. V was clipped by 4 bases and J by 4 bases; unmatched bases: 7. The CDR3 here is CASSSNRGIYEQYF. The CDR3 DNA reads as TGTGCCAGCAGCTCCAACAGGGGAATTTACGAGCAGTACTTC.